A single sample gave rise to the 19 T cell receptor beta chains below, sequenced in a study of blood T cells in healthy people across ages. The second PCR ran about 6 to 11 cycles with a sample-barcoded 5' primer and J-beta primers. TCRdb analysed the 5' RACE reads with MiXCR anew, one entry per CDR3 protein. The sample includes roughly 640,000 distinct CDR3 sequences, about 28% of them seen just once. The source material was blood. These receptors were obtained from a woman older than 75 in good health.

The chain is built from TRBV11-2 and TRBJ2-4, with D hard to call. The DNA end is more similar to TRBJ2-5, so the J call may be wrong. Per germline, CDR1 SGHAT and CDR2 FQNNGV. This CDR3 comprises 13 residues. The CDR3 DNA follows: TGTGCCAGCAGCCCCGACCTCCTAGAGACCCAGTACTTC. Encoded protein: CASSPDLLETQYF.

This clonotype turned up a few times. This may be a read error: a much more frequent sequence differs by one nucleotide. The chain recombines TRBV20-1 with TRBJ2-5; 9 nucleotides match TRBD1. There are 15 residues in the CDR3. The ends lost 4 bases at V and 11 bases at J; junction bases unmatched: 17. Germline V gene sequence: CDR1 DFQATT, CDR2 SNEGSKA (reference sequence). The CDR3 loop reads CSAIGGDREGNEQYF. The CDR3 bases are TGCAGTGCTATCGGAGGGGACAGGGAGGGAAATGAGCAGTACTTC.

This clonotype was observed a handful of times. This could be a read error, since a much larger clone is one nucleotide away. The V gene is TRBV3-1, the J gene TRBJ2-3; 11 bases are shared with TRBD2. The CDR3 is 19 amino acids. Germline assignment: CDR1 LGHDT and CDR2 YNNKEL (reference sequence). V lost 1 base and J lost 2; bases outside the gene matches: 11. The CDR3 region is CASSQGSGGGIGTTDTQYF. CDR3 nucleotide sequence: TGTGCCAGCAGCCAAGGTAGCGGGGGGGGCATAGGGACCACAGATACGCAGTATTTT.

This clonotype occurred a few times. Its ends do not fully match the called genes, so a read error is possible. The chain has TRBV5-1 and TRBJ2-1, with 8 nucleotides matching TRBD1. This CDR3 has 13 amino acids. Germline CDR1 SGHRS, CDR2 YFSETQ. The CDR3 reads CAGSLKQGVEQFF. The DNA of the CDR3 is TGCGCCGGCAGCTTGAAACAGGGGGTTGAGCAGTTCTTC.

The chain joins TRBV6-2 or TRBV6-3 to TRBJ2-1, with TRBD2 identical over 13 bases. This CDR3 has 18 amino acids. CDR1 MNHEY and CDR2 SVGEGT come from the germline V gene. V dropped 5 bases and J dropped 5; count of bases not matched to a gene: 12. The CDR3 spells CASSPRAGTSGKNNEQFF. CDR3 DNA sequence: TGTGCCAGCAGTCCCCGAGCCGGGACTAGCGGGAAAAACAATGAGCAGTTCTTC.

This clonotype appeared a few times. V and J are TRBV29-1 and TRBJ1-1, with TRBD1 matching 8 bases. Germline V lookup: CDR1 SQVTM, CDR2 ANQGSEA. CDR3 length: 13 residues. J lost 9 bases, V lost 4 bases, and 10 bases had no gene match. The CDR3, as DNA: TGCAGCGTTGTGGAGGGACAGGTTGGTCAAGCTTTCTTT. It is translated as CSVVEGQVGQAFF.

This clonotype was observed many times. The chain has TRBV20-1 and TRBJ2-5, with TRBD1 matching 7 bases. In germline, CDR1 is DFQATT, CDR2 SNEGSKA (reference sequence). V dropped 6 bases and J dropped 1; count of bases not matched to a gene: 5. The CDR3 consists of 13 residues. The CDR3 DNA follows: TGCAGTGCGGTGGGACAGAGCCAAGAGACCCAGTACTTC. It specifies CSAVGQSQETQYF.

At least ten counts were recorded for this clonotype. The chain recombines TRBV4-1 with TRBJ1-2, with TRBD1 as a possible D gene (6 bases). V dropped 2 bases and J dropped 8 bases, with 12 bases sitting between them. The V gene's germline CDR1 is MGHRA and CDR2 YSYEKL. The CDR3 spans 13 residues. CDR3 residues: CASSQQSGDGYTF. In DNA form, the CDR3 reads TGCGCCAGCAGCCAACAATCAGGGGACGGCTACACCTTC.

Details on this clonotype: Just one base apart from a much larger clone, this may be a read error. The rearrangement links TRBV6-5 to TRBJ1-2; 7 bases line up with TRBD1. The CDR3 loop spans 14 amino acids. Germline CDR1 and CDR2: MNHEY and SVGAGI. The V segment lost 5 bases and the J segment 3 bases; nucleotides outside the gene matches: 6. The CDR3 DNA sequence: TGTGCCAGCAGTCCGACAGGGATCGACTATGGCTACACCTTC. Its translation: CASSPTGIDYGYTF.

This clonotype was detected ten times or more. A much larger clone lies one base from this, so it may be a read error. This chain connects TRBV7-8 to TRBJ2-5; D is possibly TRBD1 or TRBD2 (6 bases each). Deletions cut 7 bases from V and 11 bases from J, with 20 bases between. This CDR3 has 13 residues. Germline lookup yields CDR1 SGHVS and CDR2 FQNEAQ. The CDR3 nucleotides are TGTGCCAGCACCCCTCCGGGGGCCTGGGAGCAGTACTTC. Its protein product is CASTPPGAWEQYF.

The chain recombines TRBV7-2 with TRBJ2-7; 7 bases align to TRBD2. CDR1 and CDR2 from the germline V gene are SGHTA and FQGNSA. Trimming at V came to 5 bases and at J to 1 base, leaving 8 bases not matched to a gene. CDR3 length: 15 residues. In DNA form, the CDR3 reads TGTGCCAGCAGCCCGGGAGGCGTTCCATCCTACGAGCAGTACTTC. This encodes CASSPGGVPSYEQYF. The complete variable domain, with remaining parts taken from reference TRBV7-2 and TRBJ2-7, reads GAGVSQSPSNKVTEKGKDVELRCDPISGHTALYWYRQSLGQGLEFLIYFQGNSAPDKSGLPSDRFSAERTGGSVSTLTIQRTQQEDSAVYLCASSPGGVPSYEQYFGPGTRLTVT.

This clonotype was seen many times. V is TRBV10-3 and J is TRBJ1-2; 9 bases map to TRBD1. From germline, CDR1 is ENHRY and CDR2 SYGVKD. Unmatched junction bases numbered 7, after V lost 3 bases and J lost 5 bases. This CDR3 region has 15 residues. Written as DNA, the CDR3 is TGTGCCATCAGTGATTCCGCCGGGACAGGGTATGGCTACACCTTC. Residues: CAISDSAGTGYGYTF.

This clonotype has ten or more counts. The rearrangement links TRBV28 to TRBJ1-5, with TRBD1 identical over 11 bases. Unmatched junction bases numbered 8, after V lost 5 bases and J lost 8 bases. The CDR3 sequence is 15 residues long. Germline V gene sequence: CDR1 MDHEN, CDR2 SYDVKM. CDR3 region: CASSLSDRGLEPQHF. CDR3 in DNA: TGTGCCAGCAGTCTTTCGGACAGGGGGCTAGAGCCCCAGCATTTT.

The chain recombines TRBV20-1 with TRBJ2-5, with 15 bases aligning to TRBD2. V lost 6 bases and J lost 5; bases outside the gene matches: 7. The CDR3 has 15 residues. Germline values: CDR1 DFQATT, CDR2 SNEGSKA (reference sequence). The CDR3 sequence: CSAWTSGGAVETQYF. The CDR3 DNA is TGCAGTGCGTGGACTAGCGGGGGGGCCGTGGAGACCCAGTACTTC.

This clonotype was seen at least ten times. The chain recombines TRBV7-6 with TRBJ2-7, with 8 positions matching TRBD2. With V trimmed by 4 bases and J by 3 bases, 8 bases remained unmatched. CDR3 size: 15 residues. Germline V lookup: CDR1 SGHVS, CDR2 FNYEAQ. The CDR3 DNA reads TGTGCCAGCAGCTCGGCGGGGCGGGGGGACTACGAGCAGTACTTC. Translating it yields CASSSAGRGDYEQYF.

This rearrangement joins TRBV18 to TRBJ2-1; 8 bases align to TRBD2. In germline, CDR1 is KGHSH, CDR2 LQKENI. The length of the CDR3 is 13 residues. Trimming cost V 6 bases and J 5 bases; bases outside gene matches: 3. In nucleotides, the CDR3 is TGTGCCAGCTCCCTGACTAGCGACAATGAGCAGTTCTTC. Its protein is CASSLTSDNEQFF.

Of note for this clonotype: A clone one base away is much larger, so this may be a read error. This rearrangement joins TRBV13 to TRBJ2-7; 7 bases fit TRBD1. Trimming at V came to 2 bases and at J to 8 bases, leaving 9 bases not matched to a gene. CDR1 is PRHDT and CDR2 is FYEKMQ in the germline V gene (reference sequence). The CDR3 length is 14 residues. The CDR3, as DNA: TGTGCCAGCAGCTTAAGACAGGGAGCGAGGAAGCAGTACTTC. Its protein is CASSLRQGARKQYF.

This clonotype was recorded many times. CDR3 sequence: CSAGLRGQYEQYF. CDR3 nucleotide sequence: TGCAGTGCTGGGCTCAGGGGGCAATACGAGCAGTACTTC. The J gene is TRBJ2-7, the V gene TRBV20-1; the match to TRBD1 covers 8 bases. The germline CDR1 and CDR2 sequences are DFQATT and SNEGSKA (reference sequence). The CDR3 extends over 13 amino acids. V lost 5 bases, J lost 4 bases, and 7 bases stayed unmatched.

The table lists this clonotype with many counts. The CDR3 bases are TGTGCCAGCAGTTTAGCCCAGGGGACCTACAATGAGCAGTTCTTC. Residues: CASSLAQGTYNEQFF. The chain employs TRBV12-3 or TRBV12-4 and TRBJ2-1; weak D call: TRBD1 (6 bases). Trimming left V 0 bases short and J 2 bases short, with 8 bases between. The CDR3 sequence is 15 residues long.